This T cell receptor beta chain was recovered during a study of T cell clonality in common variable immunodeficiency. General study points: Fewer deletions and N-nucleotide insertions were reportedly seen in common variable immunodeficiency TCR beta sequences.

On this clone itself: No antigen is known for it. The CDR3 goes on 3 residues after the read ends, and that part is filled in from the germline J gene.

Patients had low serum IgG, IgA and/or IgM and specific antibody deficiency. The CDR3 contains 16 residues. V lost 5 bases, J lost 4 bases, and 12 bases stayed unmatched. CDR1 MNHEY and CDR2 SVGEGT come from the germline V gene. Profiling relied on immunoSEQ multiplex PCR, and the TCRdb table lists in-frame clones only, not all of them. The data show approximately 30,000 clones, none appearing only once, with around 30% held by the ten largest. The chain has TRBV6-2 or TRBV6-3 and TRBJ2-5; 8 bases agree with TRBD2. The receptor was derived from a human donor with common variable immunodeficiency. The sequenced sample was peripheral blood mononuclear cells. The CDR3 loop reads CASSLRESGGGETQYF. The CDR3 bases that were read are TGTGCCAGCAGTCTCCGGGAGAGCGGGGGTGGAGAGACC.